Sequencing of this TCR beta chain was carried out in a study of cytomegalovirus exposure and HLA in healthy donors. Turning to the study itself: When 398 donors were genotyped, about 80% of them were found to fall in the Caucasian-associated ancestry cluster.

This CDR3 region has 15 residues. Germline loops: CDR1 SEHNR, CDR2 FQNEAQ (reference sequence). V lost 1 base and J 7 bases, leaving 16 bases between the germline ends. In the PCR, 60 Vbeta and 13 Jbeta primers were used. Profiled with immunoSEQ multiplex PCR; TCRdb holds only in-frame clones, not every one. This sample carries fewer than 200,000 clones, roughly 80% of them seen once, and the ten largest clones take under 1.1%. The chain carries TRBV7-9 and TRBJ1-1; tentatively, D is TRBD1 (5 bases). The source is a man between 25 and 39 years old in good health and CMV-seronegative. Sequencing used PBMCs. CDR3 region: CASSLVTAGKSEAFF. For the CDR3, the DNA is TGTGCCAGCAGCTTAGTGACAGCCGGAAAAAGTGAAGCTTTCTTT.